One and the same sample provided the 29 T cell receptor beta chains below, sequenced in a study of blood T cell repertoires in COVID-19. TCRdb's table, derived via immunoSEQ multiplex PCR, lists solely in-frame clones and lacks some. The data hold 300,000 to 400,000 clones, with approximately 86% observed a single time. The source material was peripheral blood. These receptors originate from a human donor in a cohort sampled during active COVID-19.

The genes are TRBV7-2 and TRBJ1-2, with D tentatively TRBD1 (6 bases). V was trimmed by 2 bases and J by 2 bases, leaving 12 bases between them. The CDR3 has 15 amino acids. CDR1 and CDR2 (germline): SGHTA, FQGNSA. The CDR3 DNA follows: TGTGCCAGCAGCTTACTCACAGGGATCAACTATGGCTACACCTTC. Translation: CASSLLTGINYGYTF.

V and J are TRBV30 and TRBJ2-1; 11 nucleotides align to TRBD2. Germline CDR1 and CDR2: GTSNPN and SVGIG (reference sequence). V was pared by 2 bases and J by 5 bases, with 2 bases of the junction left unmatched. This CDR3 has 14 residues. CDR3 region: CAWSRLAGNNEQFF. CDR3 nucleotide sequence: TGTGCCTGGAGTCGACTAGCGGGGAACAATGAGCAGTTCTTC.

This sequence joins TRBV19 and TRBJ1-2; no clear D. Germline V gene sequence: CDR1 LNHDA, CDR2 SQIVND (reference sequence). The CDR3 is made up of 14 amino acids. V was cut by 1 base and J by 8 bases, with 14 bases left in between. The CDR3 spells CASSIVEGSGGYTF. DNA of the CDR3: TGTGCCAGTAGTATAGTGGAGGGTTCGGGCGGCTACACCTTC.

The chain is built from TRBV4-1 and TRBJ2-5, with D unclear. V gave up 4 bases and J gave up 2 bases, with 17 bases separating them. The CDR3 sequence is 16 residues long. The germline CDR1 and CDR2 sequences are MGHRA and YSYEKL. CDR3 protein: CASSPADRNRQETQYF. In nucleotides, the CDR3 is TGCGCCAGCAGCCCTGCAGATCGTAACAGACAAGAGACCCAGTACTTC.

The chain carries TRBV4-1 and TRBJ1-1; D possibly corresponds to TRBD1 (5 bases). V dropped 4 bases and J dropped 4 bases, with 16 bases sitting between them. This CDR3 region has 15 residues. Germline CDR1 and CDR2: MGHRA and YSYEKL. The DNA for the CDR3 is TGCGCCAGCAGCCCTCGGGGAGTCGGGGGCACTGAAGCTTTCTTT. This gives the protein CASSPRGVGGTEAFF.

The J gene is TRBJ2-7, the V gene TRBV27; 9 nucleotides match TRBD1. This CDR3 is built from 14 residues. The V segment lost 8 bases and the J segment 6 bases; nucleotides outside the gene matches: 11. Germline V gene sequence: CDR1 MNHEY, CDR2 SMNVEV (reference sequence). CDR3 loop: CASSLDRGGFEQYF. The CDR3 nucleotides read TGTGCCAGCTCTCTCGACAGGGGGGGTTTCGAGCAGTACTTC.

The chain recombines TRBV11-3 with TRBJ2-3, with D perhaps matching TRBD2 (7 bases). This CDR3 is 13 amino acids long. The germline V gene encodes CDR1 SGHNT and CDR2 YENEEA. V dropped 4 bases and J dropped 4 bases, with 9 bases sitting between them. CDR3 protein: CASSSGGADTQYF. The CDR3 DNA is TGTGCCAGCAGCTCGGGGGGCGCAGATACGCAGTATTTT.

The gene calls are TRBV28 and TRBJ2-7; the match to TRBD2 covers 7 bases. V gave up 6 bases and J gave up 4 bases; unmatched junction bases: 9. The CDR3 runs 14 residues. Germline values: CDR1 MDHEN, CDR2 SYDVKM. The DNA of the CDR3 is TGTGCCAGCAGCCCAGCGGGACCCCTTTACGAGCAGTACTTC. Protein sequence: CASSPAGPLYEQYF.

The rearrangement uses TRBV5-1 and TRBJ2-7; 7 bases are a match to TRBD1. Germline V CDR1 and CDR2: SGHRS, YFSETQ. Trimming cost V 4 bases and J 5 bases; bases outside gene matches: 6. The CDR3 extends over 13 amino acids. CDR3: CASSPDRDNEQYF. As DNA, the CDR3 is TGCGCCAGCAGCCCCGACAGGGATAACGAGCAGTACTTC.

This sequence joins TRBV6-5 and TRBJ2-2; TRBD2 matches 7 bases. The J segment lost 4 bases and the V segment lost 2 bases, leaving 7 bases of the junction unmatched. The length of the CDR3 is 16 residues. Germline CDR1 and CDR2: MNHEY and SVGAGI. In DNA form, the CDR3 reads TGTGCCAGCAGTTACGGTCTAGCGGAAGTCACCGGGGAGCTGTTTTTT. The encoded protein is CASSYGLAEVTGELFF.

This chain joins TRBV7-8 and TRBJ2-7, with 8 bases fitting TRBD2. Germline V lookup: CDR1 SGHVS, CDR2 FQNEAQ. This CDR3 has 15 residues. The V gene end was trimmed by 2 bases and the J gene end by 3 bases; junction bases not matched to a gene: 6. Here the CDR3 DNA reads TGTGCCAGCAGCTTACGGCTAGCGGGTCTCTACGAGCAGTACTTC. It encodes CASSLRLAGLYEQYF.

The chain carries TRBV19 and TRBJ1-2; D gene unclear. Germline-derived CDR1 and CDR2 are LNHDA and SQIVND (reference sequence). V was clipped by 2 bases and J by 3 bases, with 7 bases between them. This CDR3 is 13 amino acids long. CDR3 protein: CASSISLDYGYTF. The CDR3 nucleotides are TGTGCCAGTAGTATATCCCTCGACTATGGCTACACCTTC.

The CDR3 here is CASIGTGGNEKLFF. The CDR3 DNA is TGTGCCAGCATTGGGACAGGGGGTAATGAAAAACTGTTTTTT. This sequence joins TRBV6-5 and TRBJ1-4; 11 nucleotides agree with TRBD1. This CDR3 region has 14 residues. CDR1 is MNHEY, CDR2 SVGAGI, per germline. Trimming cost V 7 bases and J 4 bases; bases outside gene matches: 2.

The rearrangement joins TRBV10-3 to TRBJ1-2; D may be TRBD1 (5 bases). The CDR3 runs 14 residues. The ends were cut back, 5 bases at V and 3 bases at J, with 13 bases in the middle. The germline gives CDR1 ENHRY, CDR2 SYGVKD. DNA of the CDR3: TGTGCCATCAGTACTGGCAGGGAGGACTATGGCTACACCTTC. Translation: CAISTGREDYGYTF.

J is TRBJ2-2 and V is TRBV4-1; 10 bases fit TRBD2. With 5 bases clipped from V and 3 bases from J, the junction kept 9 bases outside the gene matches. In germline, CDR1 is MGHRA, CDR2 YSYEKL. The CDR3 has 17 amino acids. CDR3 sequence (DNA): TGCGCCAGCAGCAGAACCCCCAGCGGGAGGGACACCGGGGAGCTGTTTTTT. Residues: CASSRTPSGRDTGELFF.

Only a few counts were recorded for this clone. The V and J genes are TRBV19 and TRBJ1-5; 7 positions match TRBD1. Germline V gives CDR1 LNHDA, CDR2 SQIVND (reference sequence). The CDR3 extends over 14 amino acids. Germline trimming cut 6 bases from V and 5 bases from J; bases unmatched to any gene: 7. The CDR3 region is CASSETGSDQPQHF. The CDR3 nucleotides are TGTGCCAGTAGCGAGACAGGGTCTGATCAGCCCCAGCATTTT.

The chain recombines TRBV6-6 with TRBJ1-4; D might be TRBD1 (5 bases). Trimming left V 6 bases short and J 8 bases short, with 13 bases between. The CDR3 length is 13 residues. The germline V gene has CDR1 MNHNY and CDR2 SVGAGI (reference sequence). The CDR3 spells CASSMGGREKLFF. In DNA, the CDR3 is TGTGCCAGCAGCATGGGGGGTCGGGAAAAACTGTTTTTT.

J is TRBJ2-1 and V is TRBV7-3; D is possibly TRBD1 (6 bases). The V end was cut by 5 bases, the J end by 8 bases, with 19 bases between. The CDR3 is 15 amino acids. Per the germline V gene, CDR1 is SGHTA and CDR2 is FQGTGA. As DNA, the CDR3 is TGTGCCAGCAGCCAAAGTCAGGGGTTTAGCGATGAGCAGTTCTTC. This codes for CASSQSQGFSDEQFF.

CDR3 sequence reads: CASTQGGFPSSGYGYTF. The DNA of the CDR3 is TGTGCCAGTACCCAAGGAGGGTTTCCATCATCGGGCTATGGCTACACCTTC. The rearrangement links TRBV19 to TRBJ1-2; D is undetermined. The germline CDR1 and CDR2 sequences are LNHDA and SQIVND (reference sequence). V was pared by 7 bases and J by 4 bases, with 25 bases between. The CDR3 extends over 17 amino acids.

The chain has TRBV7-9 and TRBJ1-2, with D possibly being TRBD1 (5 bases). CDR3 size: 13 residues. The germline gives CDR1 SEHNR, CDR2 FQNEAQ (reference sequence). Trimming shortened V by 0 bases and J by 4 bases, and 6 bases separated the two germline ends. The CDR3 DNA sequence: TGTGCCAGCAGCTTAGCTGACAGCTATGGCTACACCTTC. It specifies CASSLADSYGYTF.

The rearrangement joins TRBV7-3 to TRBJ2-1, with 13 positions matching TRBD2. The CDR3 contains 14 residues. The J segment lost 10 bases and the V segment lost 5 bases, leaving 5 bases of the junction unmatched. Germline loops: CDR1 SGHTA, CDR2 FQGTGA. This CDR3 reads CASSPGLAGDEQFF. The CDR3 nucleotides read TGTGCCAGCAGCCCCGGACTAGCGGGAGACGAGCAGTTCTTC.

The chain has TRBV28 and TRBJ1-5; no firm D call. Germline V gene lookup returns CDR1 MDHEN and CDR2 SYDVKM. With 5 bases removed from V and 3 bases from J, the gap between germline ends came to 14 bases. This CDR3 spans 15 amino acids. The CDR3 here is CASSVSAGHNQPQHF. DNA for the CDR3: TGTGCCAGCAGTGTCTCGGCGGGCCACAATCAGCCCCAGCATTTT.

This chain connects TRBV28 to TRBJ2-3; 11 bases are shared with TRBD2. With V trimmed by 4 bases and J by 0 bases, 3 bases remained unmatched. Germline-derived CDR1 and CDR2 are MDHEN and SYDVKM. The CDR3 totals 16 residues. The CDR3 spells CASSSRTSGSTDTQYF. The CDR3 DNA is TGTGCCAGCAGTTCCCGGACTAGCGGGAGCACAGATACGCAGTATTTT.

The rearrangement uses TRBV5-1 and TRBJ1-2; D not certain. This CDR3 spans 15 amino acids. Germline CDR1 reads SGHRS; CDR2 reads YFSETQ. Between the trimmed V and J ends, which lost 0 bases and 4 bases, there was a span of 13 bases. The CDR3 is CASSLDGSDSYGYTF. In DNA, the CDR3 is TGCGCCAGCAGCTTGGACGGCAGCGACTCCTATGGCTACACCTTC.

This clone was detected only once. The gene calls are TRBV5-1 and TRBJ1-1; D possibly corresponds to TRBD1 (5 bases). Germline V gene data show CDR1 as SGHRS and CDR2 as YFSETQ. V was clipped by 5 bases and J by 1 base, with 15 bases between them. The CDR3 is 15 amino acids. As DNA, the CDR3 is TGCGCCAGCAGGGGAAGGACCCAGGGGAACACTGAAGCTTTCTTT. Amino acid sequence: CASRGRTQGNTEAFF.

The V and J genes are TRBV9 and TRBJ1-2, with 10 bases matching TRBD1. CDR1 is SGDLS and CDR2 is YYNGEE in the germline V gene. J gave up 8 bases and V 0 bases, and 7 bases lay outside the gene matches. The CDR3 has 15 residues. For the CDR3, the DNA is TGTGCCAGCAGCGTAGGGGGGACAGGGGTTTGGGGCTACACCTTC. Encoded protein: CASSVGGTGVWGYTF.

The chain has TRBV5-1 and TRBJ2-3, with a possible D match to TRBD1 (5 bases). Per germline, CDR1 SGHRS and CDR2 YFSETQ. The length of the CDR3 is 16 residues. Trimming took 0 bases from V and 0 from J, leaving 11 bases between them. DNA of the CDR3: TGCGCCAGCAGCTTGGCAGGGCAGTCAAGCACAGATACGCAGTATTTT. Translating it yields CASSLAGQSSTDTQYF.

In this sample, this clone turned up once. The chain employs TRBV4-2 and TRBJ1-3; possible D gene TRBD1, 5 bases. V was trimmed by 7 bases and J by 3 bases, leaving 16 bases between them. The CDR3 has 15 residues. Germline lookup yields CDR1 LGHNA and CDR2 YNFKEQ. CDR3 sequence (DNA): TGTGCCAGCACCACCAAGCCCGGGGGTGGAAACACCATATATTTT. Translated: CASTTKPGGGNTIYF.

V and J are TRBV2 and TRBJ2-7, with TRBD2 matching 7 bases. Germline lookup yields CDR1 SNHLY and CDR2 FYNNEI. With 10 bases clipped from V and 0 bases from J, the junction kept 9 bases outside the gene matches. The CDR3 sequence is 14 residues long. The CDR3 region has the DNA TGTGCCACCGCGAGCGGGATGCGCTCCTACGAGCAGTACTTC. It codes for CATASGMRSYEQYF.